The clone carrying this T cell receptor (beta chain) came up many times. TCRdb independently ran MiXCR on the 5' RACE reads; one entry per CDR3 protein. The sample contains around 30,000 distinct CDR3 sequences, around 6% of which appear only once. CDR1 is SQVTM, CDR2 ANQGSEA, per germline. V lost 1 base to trimming and J lost 0 bases, with 8 bases between them. The CDR3 runs 14 residues. As for time point: blood at routine non-recurrence follow-up after resection. Whole RNA, which was extracted from tumor, nontumor lung tissue or frozen PBMC, was sequenced without any cell sorting. The source of the sample is a study of spatial heterogeneity in lung cancer. For the study at large: When follow-up PBMC samples existed, they were sequenced (at a median of approximately two years after resection). Each distinct TCR and UMI combination averaged more than ten appearances in raw reads.

Sequencing was performed on PBMCs, taken at follow-up. The chain recombines TRBV29-1 with TRBJ2-3; D unclear. The sequence derives from a male donor with early-stage non-small cell lung cancer. In DNA, the CDR3 is TGCAGCGTTGAAGCCCCCGACAGCACAGATACGCAGTATTTT. Translation gives CSVEAPDSTDTQYF.